This TCR beta chain was sequenced for a study of blood T cell repertoires in COVID-19. The overall study: Acute-phase and convalescent COVID-19 samples originated in the United States, Italy and Spain.

Participants, 18 to 89 years old, spanned fewer than 25 US areas. Clinical histories supplied by participants themselves formed the basis of cohort assignment. Profiled with immunoSEQ multiplex PCR; TCRdb holds only in-frame clones, not every one. The table has just over 300,000 clones, 89% seen once. Germline CDR1 SQVTM, CDR2 ANQGSEA. CDR3 length equals 13 residues. V was clipped by 1 base and J by 5 bases, with 9 bases between them. The J gene is TRBJ2-1, the V gene TRBV29-1; possibly TRBD1 for D (5 bases). This receptor was obtained from a woman in her 40s who had recovered from COVID-19. Sequenced sample: PBMCs or T cells enriched from blood (not recorded which). CDR3 nucleotide sequence: TGCAGCGTTGAAGCGCTAGGGGACAATGAGCAGTTCTTC. Encoded protein: CSVEALGDNEQFF.